A single sample is the source of the 27 T cell receptor beta chains below, sequenced in a study of beta chain features in type 1 diabetes. Isolated RNA was reverse transcribed in full, so expressed TCRB transcripts were sequenced. The assay was immunoSEQ multiplex PCR, and TCRdb's table has in-frame clones only and misses some. The data hold hundreds of thousands of clones, with under 70% observed a single time. Sequencing input: naive CD4+ T cells from blood. These receptor sequences come from a young man in good health.

The chain employs TRBV28 and TRBJ2-1; either TRBD1 or TRBD2 may supply D (7 bases each). V shed 8 bases and J shed 5 bases, with 19 bases lying between them. The CDR3 totals 15 residues. Germline V gene sequence: CDR1 MDHEN, CDR2 SYDVKM. As DNA, the CDR3 is TGTGCCAGCTCCTCGGGGGGACAGAGGAACAATGAGCAGTTCTTC. It is translated as CASSSGGQRNNEQFF.

This clone was picked up one time. This chain uses TRBV30 with TRBJ2-2; TRBD1 matches at 8 bases. Germline V CDR1 and CDR2: GTSNPN, SVGIG (reference sequence). The CDR3 extends over 12 amino acids. The V segment lost 6 bases and the J segment 6 bases; nucleotides outside the gene matches: 3. CDR3 residues: CACGQGAGELFF. The CDR3 DNA reads as TGTGCCTGCGGACAGGGTGCCGGGGAGCTGTTTTTT.

The chain employs TRBV11-3 and TRBJ2-2; no clear D gene. V was trimmed by 0 bases and J by 4 bases, leaving 6 bases between them. The CDR3 is 14 amino acids. Looked up from germline, CDR1 is SGHNT and CDR2 is YENEEA. The CDR3 nucleotides read TGTGCCAGCAGCTTAGATCGGTCCACCGGGGAGCTGTTTTTT. Its protein product is CASSLDRSTGELFF.

The genes are TRBV4-3 and TRBJ2-1; 12 bases match TRBD2. The V and J ends lost 4 bases and 2 bases, in that order; junction bases with no gene match: 3. The CDR3 spans 16 residues. Germline V CDR1 and CDR2: LGHNA, YSLEER. CDR3 coding DNA: TGCGCCAGCAGCCCCCGACTAGCGGGAGCCTACAATGAGCAGTTCTTC. Translating it yields CASSPRLAGAYNEQFF.

This chain joins TRBV7-2 and TRBJ1-2, with D tentatively TRBD1 (5 bases). This CDR3 is built from 14 residues. In germline, CDR1 is SGHTA, CDR2 FQGNSA. The germline V and J ends were trimmed by 5 bases and 3 bases, with 13 bases remaining between them. Written as DNA, the CDR3 is TGTGCCAGCAGCATACAGAGGGGTCACTATGGCTACACCTTC. This translates into CASSIQRGHYGYTF.

In its sample, this clone was seen a few times. This chain joins TRBV10-3 and TRBJ2-7; 8 bases are shared with TRBD1. J was trimmed by 3 bases and V by 10 bases; bases with no gene match: 5. The V gene's germline CDR1 is ENHRY and CDR2 SYGVKD. The CDR3 consists of 12 residues. CDR3 bases: TGTGCCACAGTGGACAGGGTCTACGAGCAGTACTTC. It is translated as CATVDRVYEQYF.

V gene TRBV29-1 combines with J gene TRBJ1-2; no firm D call. Germline CDR1 reads SQVTM; CDR2 reads ANQGSEA. V was pared by 2 bases and J by 2 bases, with 6 bases between. This CDR3 has 12 residues. CDR3 region: CSVESGNYGYTF. CDR3 nucleotide sequence: TGCAGCGTTGAATCCGGGAACTATGGCTACACCTTC.

Only one count was recorded for this clone. The sample holds other DNA sequences that translate to the same CDR3. The V gene is TRBV30, the J gene TRBJ1-2; D possibly corresponds to TRBD1 (5 bases). This CDR3 comprises 12 residues. Per the germline V gene, CDR1 is GTSNPN and CDR2 is SVGIG (reference sequence). The V gene lost 3 bases and the J gene lost 5 bases, with 10 bases spanning the gap. CDR3: CAWRGQGYGYTF. The DNA of the CDR3 is TGTGCCTGGAGGGGGCAAGGATATGGCTACACCTTC.

The V call is TRBV5-6, the J call TRBJ1-2; 12 bases fit TRBD1. The CDR3 extends over 13 amino acids. V shed 3 bases and J 7 bases; nucleotides not matched to a gene: 1. Germline-derived CDR1 and CDR2 are SGHDT and YYEEEE. CDR3 residues: CASSWDRGPGYTF. CDR3 in DNA: TGTGCCAGCAGCTGGGACAGGGGGCCTGGCTACACCTTC. The variable domain in full, completed from reference TRBV5-6 and TRBJ1-2, reads DAGVTQSPTHLIKTRGQQVTLRCSPKSGHDTVSWYQQALGQGPQFIFQYYEEEERQRGNFPDRFSGHQFPNYSSELNVNALLLGDSALYLCASSWDRGPGYTFGSGTRLTVV.

V usage is TRBV29-1 and J usage is TRBJ2-3; no clear D gene. V was clipped by 2 bases and J by 6 bases, with 12 bases between them. The V gene's germline CDR1 is SQVTM and CDR2 ANQGSEA. The CDR3 totals 13 residues. The CDR3 reads CSVELVLGDTQYF. The CDR3 DNA reads TGCAGCGTTGAACTGGTGCTGGGTGATACGCAGTATTTT.

This chain connects TRBV5-1 to TRBJ2-7; no clear D. The V and J ends lost 0 bases and 0 bases respectively, with 7 bases between them. CDR3 length: 14 residues. Per the germline V gene, CDR1 is SGHRS and CDR2 is YFSETQ. CDR3 in amino acids: CASSLVDTSYEQYF. The CDR3, as DNA: TGCGCCAGCAGCTTGGTGGATACCTCCTACGAGCAGTACTTC.

J is TRBJ2-5 and V is TRBV28, with a possible D match to TRBD1 (5 bases). This CDR3 region has 15 residues. Germline loops: CDR1 MDHEN, CDR2 SYDVKM. V was trimmed by 4 bases and J by 0 bases, leaving 12 bases between them. The CDR3 DNA follows: TGTGCCAGCAGTTGGGGCGGAGTGTACCAAGAGACCCAGTACTTC. Its protein is CASSWGGVYQETQYF.

The chain links TRBV5-4 to TRBJ2-3; 10 bases agree with TRBD2. CDR3 length: 15 amino acids. Germline V CDR1 and CDR2: SGHNT, YYREEE (reference sequence). V shed 3 bases, J shed 0 bases, and the junction held 1 base outside the gene matches. This CDR3 is CASSWTSGSTDTQYF. CDR3 sequence (DNA): TGTGCCAGCAGCTGGACTAGCGGAAGCACAGATACGCAGTATTTT.

This clone was seen only once. The chain carries TRBV7-9 and TRBJ1-6; weak D call: TRBD1 (6 bases). In germline, CDR1 is SEHNR, CDR2 FQNEAQ (reference sequence). This CDR3 contains 13 residues. The ends were cut back, 2 bases at V and 11 bases at J, with 10 bases in the middle. The CDR3 region has the DNA TGTGCCAGCAGCTTACGCAGGGACACACCCCTCCACTTT. Its protein product is CASSLRRDTPLHF.

V is TRBV4-3 and J is TRBJ2-3; D is ambiguous. The CDR3 extends over 14 amino acids. Germline V CDR1 and CDR2: LGHNA, YSLEER. Trimming took off 0 bases at V and 5 bases at J, with 9 bases between the two ends. The CDR3, as DNA: TGCGCCAGCAGCCAAGAGGTGCTTGTAGATACGCAGTATTTT. Translated, it gives CASSQEVLVDTQYF.

This clone was recorded once. The chain joins TRBV5-1 to TRBJ2-7; no reliable D call. The CDR3 runs to 14 residues. From germline, CDR1 is SGHRS and CDR2 YFSETQ. The ends were cut back, 4 bases at V and 4 bases at J, with 15 bases in the middle. The CDR3 DNA follows: TGCGCCAGCAGCAAGGACGTAACGCCATACGAGCAGTACTTC. Translated, it gives CASSKDVTPYEQYF.

The J gene is TRBJ2-7, the V gene TRBV7-9; 7 bases are shared with TRBD2. Per germline, CDR1 SEHNR and CDR2 FQNEAQ (reference sequence). V gave up 1 base and J gave up 4 bases; unmatched junction bases: 10. The CDR3 spans 16 residues. CDR3: CASSLGDYSTRYEQYF. The CDR3 nucleotides are TGTGCCAGCAGCTTAGGGGACTACTCGACGCGGTACGAGCAGTACTTC.

Remarks on this clone: Other nucleotide sequences from this sample produce the same CDR3. The chain joins TRBV30 to TRBJ1-3; D gene unclear. V was trimmed by 0 bases and J by 0 bases, leaving 9 bases between them. The length of the CDR3 is 15 residues. The germline gives CDR1 GTSNPN, CDR2 SVGIG (reference sequence). The chain's CDR3 is CAWSVRRGSGNTIYF. Here the CDR3 DNA reads TGTGCCTGGAGTGTGAGACGGGGCTCTGGAAACACCATATATTTT.

Of note for this clone: This specimen includes other DNA sequences encoding the same CDR3. The V and J genes are TRBV30 and TRBJ2-7, with 11 bases identical to TRBD2. V gave up 3 bases and J gave up 0 bases; unmatched junction bases: 4. This CDR3 is built from 15 residues. Germline V gene data show CDR1 as GTSNPN and CDR2 as SVGIG (reference sequence). The CDR3 spells CAWSGTSGSSYEQYF. CDR3 nucleotide sequence: TGTGCCTGGAGCGGGACTAGCGGCAGCTCCTACGAGCAGTACTTC.

This chain uses TRBV7-9 with TRBJ1-6; TRBD1 agrees at 7 bases. With V trimmed by 5 bases and J by 7 bases, 5 bases remained unmatched. The V gene's germline CDR1 is SEHNR and CDR2 FQNEAQ (reference sequence). The CDR3 covers 14 residues. CDR3 amino acids: CASSHDRENSPLHF. Here the CDR3 DNA reads TGTGCCAGCAGCCACGACAGGGAAAATTCACCCCTCCACTTT. The full variable domain, in which reference TRBV7-9 and TRBJ1-6 provide the parts outside the CDR3, is DTGVSQNPRHKITKRGQNVTFRCDPISEHNRLYWYRQTLGQGPEFLTYFQNEAQLEKSRLLSDRFSAERPKGSFSTLEIQRTEQGDSAMYLCASSHDRENSPLHFGNGTRLTVT.

As concerns this clone: The sample carries other DNA sequences with the same CDR3. The chain is built from TRBV6-5 and TRBJ2-5, with a tentative D call TRBD2 (5 bases). The CDR3 runs to 11 residues. Germline-derived CDR1 and CDR2 are MNHEY and SVGAGI. V was cut by 5 bases and J by 5 bases, with 6 bases left in between. In nucleotides, the CDR3 is TGTGCCAGCAGTCGCGGGGAGACCCAGTACTTC. Protein sequence: CASSRGETQYF.

The chain employs TRBV30 and TRBJ2-2; D call uncertain. Trimming shortened V by 1 base and J by 4 bases, and 4 bases separated the two germline ends. CDR3 length: 12 residues. Per the germline V gene, CDR1 is GTSNPN and CDR2 is SVGIG (reference sequence). The CDR3 coding sequence is TGTGCCTGGAGTGCCGTCACCGGGGAGCTGTTTTTT. Translating it yields CAWSAVTGELFF.

This clone was seen more than once but under ten times. V gene TRBV30 combines with J gene TRBJ1-2; 9 bases are a match to TRBD1. The germline V gene has CDR1 GTSNPN and CDR2 SVGIG (reference sequence). The V and J ends lost 2 bases and 5 bases, in that order; junction bases with no gene match: 6. The CDR3 extends over 14 amino acids. This CDR3 is CAWSPGTGLYGYTF. Here the CDR3 DNA reads TGTGCCTGGAGTCCTGGGACAGGGCTGTATGGCTACACCTTC.

This clone showed up just a few times. The identical CDR3 is also encoded by other nucleotide sequences in the sample. The chain links TRBV29-1 to TRBJ2-3; the D is unclear. The germline V gene encodes CDR1 SQVTM and CDR2 ANQGSEA. The CDR3 contains 12 residues. The V and J ends lost 3 bases and 5 bases respectively, with 9 bases between them. CDR3 amino acids: CSVDNRVDTQYF. CDR3 bases: TGCAGCGTTGATAACCGGGTAGATACGCAGTATTTT.

This clone was recorded a few times. The V gene is TRBV29-1, the J gene TRBJ2-7; D gene ambiguous. The CDR3 totals 12 residues. V lost 5 bases and J 0 bases, leaving 8 bases between the germline ends. CDR1 is SQVTM, CDR2 ANQGSEA, per germline. The CDR3 DNA reads TGCAGCGTTAAAGGGTACTCCTACGAGCAGTACTTC. Translation: CSVKGYSYEQYF.

The chain joins TRBV30 to TRBJ2-3; TRBD2 matches 7 bases. The V gene end was trimmed by 2 bases and the J gene end by 4 bases; junction bases not matched to a gene: 9. This CDR3 has 15 residues. Germline loops: CDR1 GTSNPN, CDR2 SVGIG (reference sequence). Here the CDR3 reads CAWSLLGGGPDTQYF. For the CDR3, the DNA is TGTGCCTGGAGTCTTTTGGGCGGGGGTCCAGATACGCAGTATTTT.

The chain joins TRBV30 to TRBJ2-4; tentatively, D is TRBD1 (6 bases). The CDR3 is 14 residues long. The ends were cut back, 3 bases at V and 8 bases at J, with 17 bases in the middle. Germline assignment: CDR1 GTSNPN and CDR2 SVGIG (reference sequence). DNA for the CDR3: TGTGCCTGGAGCGCAGGGGATTTCTCAGACATTCAGTACTTC. This encodes CAWSAGDFSDIQYF.